What follows are 9 T cell receptor beta chains derived from one specimen sequenced in a study of blood T cells in healthy people across ages. For the second PCR, which ran for roughly 7 to 11 cycles, a sample-barcoded 5' primer and a J-beta primer mix were used. TCRdb re-analysed the 5' RACE reads in MiXCR, keeping a single row per CDR3 protein. The repertoire holds hundreds of thousands of distinct CDR3 sequences, with about a third as singletons. The sample was blood. The source is a woman over 75 in good health.

This clonotype was found a few times. V gene TRBV28 combines with J gene TRBJ1-2; D is possibly TRBD1 (6 bases). The V end lost 6 bases, the J end lost 2 bases, and 13 bases lay between the germline ends. CDR1 MDHEN and CDR2 SYDVKM come from the germline V gene. This CDR3 comprises 14 residues. CDR3 DNA sequence: TGTGCCAGCAGGTTTGGGGGGCGCAACTATGGCTACACCTTC. It encodes CASRFGGRNYGYTF.

At least ten counts were recorded for this clonotype. Written as DNA, the CDR3 is TGCAGCGTTCACGGTTACGGAGATACGCAGTATTTT. Translation: CSVHGYGDTQYF. This chain joins TRBV29-1 and TRBJ2-3; D is unresolved. Trimming pared 5 bases from V and 5 bases from J, leaving 11 bases between. This CDR3 region has 12 residues. Per the germline V gene, CDR1 is SQVTM and CDR2 is ANQGSEA.

The chain is built from TRBV20-1 and TRBJ1-4; D unresolved. The CDR3 contains 16 residues. Germline CDR1 DFQATT, CDR2 SNEGSKA (reference sequence). V shed 0 bases and J shed 0 bases, with 11 bases lying between them. The CDR3 here is CSARDREGATNEKLFF. CDR3 in DNA: TGCAGTGCTAGAGATAGGGAGGGCGCAACTAATGAAAAACTGTTTTTT.

The chain joins TRBV27 to TRBJ1-5, with TRBD1 as a possible D gene (5 bases). The germline CDR1 and CDR2 sequences are MNHEY and SMNVEV (reference sequence). CDR3 size: 15 residues. The V end was cut by 5 bases, the J end by 2 bases, with 13 bases between. CDR3 sequence reads: CASSPLGGGNQPQHF. The CDR3 nucleotides are TGTGCCAGCAGTCCCCTGGGGGGAGGCAATCAGCCCCAGCATTTT.

The V call is TRBV7-9, the J call TRBJ2-5; maybe TRBD2 (6 bases). Deletions cut 5 bases from V and 6 bases from J, with 16 bases between. Germline V gives CDR1 SEHNR, CDR2 FQNEAQ (reference sequence). The CDR3 runs 14 residues. CDR3 loop: CASSPSGGEKTQYF. CDR3 coding DNA: TGTGCCAGCAGCCCTAGTGGAGGGGAAAAGACCCAGTACTTC.

The J gene is TRBJ2-6, the V gene TRBV7-6, with D possibly TRBD2 on 5 matching bases. The CDR3 extends over 18 amino acids. Trimming took off 1 base at V and 2 bases at J, with 15 bases between the two ends. Germline V lookup: CDR1 SGHVS, CDR2 FNYEAQ. CDR3 protein: CASSLGREPTPGANVLTF. In nucleotides, the CDR3 is TGTGCCAGCAGCTTAGGACGGGAACCCACACCTGGGGCCAACGTCCTGACTTTC.

The chain combines TRBV28 with TRBJ1-2; perhaps TRBD1 as D (5 bases). V gave up 4 bases and J gave up 7 bases, with 16 bases separating them. This CDR3 has 14 amino acids. CDR1 MDHEN and CDR2 SYDVKM come from the germline V gene. CDR3 protein: CASSSPGGSGGYTF. CDR3 coding DNA: TGTGCCAGCAGTTCTCCGGGGGGATCAGGTGGCTACACCTTC.

Turning to this clonotype: A read error is possible here, since a much larger clone lies one base away. This chain uses TRBV6-5 with TRBJ2-3, with D possibly matching TRBD1 (5 bases). The germline CDR1 and CDR2 sequences are MNHEY and SVGAGI. This CDR3 contains 11 residues. The CDR3 is CASFREDTRYF. In DNA form, the CDR3 reads TGTGCCAGTTTCAGGGAAGATACGCGGTATTTT.

This clonotype was recorded a few times. V is TRBV20-1 and J is TRBJ1-2; D might be TRBD1 (5 bases). V was pared by 5 bases and J by 6 bases, with 25 bases between. CDR1 is DFQATT and CDR2 is SNEGSKA in the germline V gene (reference sequence). The CDR3 consists of 16 residues. The DNA of the CDR3 is TGCAGTGCTCGAGGCAGGTTAATGAACGGGGGTAATGGCTACACCTTC. Translating it yields CSARGRLMNGGNGYTF.